This TCR beta chain was captured in a study of blood T cell repertoires in COVID-19. Sequenced by immunoSEQ multiplex PCR; TCRdb stores in-frame clones only, minus some. The sample holds more than 100,000 clones, around 86% seen once. The CDR3 runs 13 residues. The trim removed 7 bases at V and 8 bases at J, leaving 8 bases unmatched. CDR1 and CDR2 from the germline V gene are MDHEN and SYDVKM. The material sequenced was peripheral blood. This rearrangement joins TRBV28 to TRBJ2-3, with TRBD1 matching 8 bases. This clonotype was obtained from a woman in her 70s with acute or convalescent COVID-19. The CDR3 DNA reads as TGTGCCAGCAAGGACAGGGCCTCAGGTACGCAGTATTTT. This codes for CASKDRASGTQYF.